This TCR beta chain comes out of a study of identical twins. Overall study results and limits: Twin sharing of out-of-frame TCR alpha was underestimated by models in monozygotic pairs. Conclusions were drawn cross-sectionally by statistical analysis, without following the same donors.

As concerns this clonotype: The antigen is undetermined.

V dropped 1 base and J dropped 2 bases, with 15 bases sitting between them. The germline V gene encodes CDR1 SGHRS and CDR2 YFSETQ. CDR3 length: 16 amino acids. TCRdb analysed the 5' RACE reads with MiXCR anew, one entry per CDR3 protein. The sample lists roughly 750,000 distinct CDR3 sequences, 21% occurring once. Another study also made use of these data, one on T cells expressing NK-cell markers. That investigation notes: Researchers got TCR beta repertoires out of sorted CD3+CD56+NKG2C+, CD3+CD56+NKG2C- and CD3+CD56-NKG2C+ T cells. HCMV serostatus: most of the eight sequenced donors positive, one negative.

The origin of this receptor is a young woman in good health. The V gene is TRBV5-1, the J gene TRBJ2-5; the D call may be TRBD1 or TRBD2 (5 bases each). The sequenced sample was PBMCs. CDR3 region: CASSLTGRKVQETQYF. The CDR3 nucleotides read TGCGCCAGCAGCTTGACGGGACGGAAGGTTCAAGAGACCCAGTACTTC.